The entry below describes one T cell receptor beta chain. CDR3 length: 15 residues. Germline CDR1 reads SGHTA; CDR2 reads FQGNSA. V gave up 5 bases and J gave up 1 base, with 14 bases separating them. The source of the sample is a study of blood T cell repertoires in COVID-19. Per the original methods: Estimates of nucleated cell counts were drawn from the amplification of reference gene primers. This table comes from immunoSEQ multiplex PCR, and its TCRdb copy is limited to in-frame clones, with some not included. For V, J and clone size, that table is used; D and trimming come from the DNA. The table includes a few hundred thousand clones, about 90% detected once.

Sequences were obtained from PBMCs or T cells enriched from blood (not recorded which). The clonotype was recovered from a man aged 25 to 45 who had recovered from COVID-19. The rearrangement links TRBV7-2 to TRBJ2-5; D may be TRBD2 (6 bases). The CDR3 sequence is CASSPRGGGQETQYF. Written as DNA, the CDR3 is TGTGCCAGCAGCCCTCGGGGAGGTGGCCAAGAGACCCAGTACTTC.